Each of the 9 T cell receptor beta chains below was sequenced from the same sample in a study of shared clonotypes between healthy human individuals. Produced via immunoSEQ multiplex PCR; TCRdb's table is partial and in-frame only. The table lists around 510,000 clones, around 96% of them singletons. Sequencing input: naive CD4+ T cells sorted from blood. Sample subset: CD45RA+ positively selected. The receptors here all came from a woman aged 25 to 39 in good health.

CDR3 coding DNA: TGTGCCAGCAGCGCGCTTAGCGGGAGAGTCTACGAGCAGTACTTC. It yields the protein CASSALSGRVYEQYF. J is TRBJ2-7 and V is TRBV11-2; 9 bases match TRBD2. Unmatched junction bases numbered 8, after V lost 5 bases and J lost 3 bases. Germline CDR1 reads SGHAT; CDR2 reads FQNNGV. This CDR3 contains 15 residues.

The chain is built from TRBV19 and TRBJ2-1; TRBD1 matches 7 bases. The germline V gene has CDR1 LNHDA and CDR2 SQIVND (reference sequence). The CDR3 sequence is 13 residues long. Unmatched junction bases numbered 4, after V lost 4 bases and J lost 7 bases. The CDR3 loop is CASSTTTGNEQFF. In DNA form, the CDR3 reads TGTGCCAGTAGTACCACGACAGGGAATGAGCAGTTCTTC.

In nucleotides, the CDR3 is TGTGCCACGCTCCGGGACATCACCAATCAGCCCCAGCATTTT. It specifies CATLRDITNQPQHF. This chain links TRBV28 with TRBJ1-5, with D possibly matching TRBD1 (6 bases). The germline gives CDR1 MDHEN, CDR2 SYDVKM. The CDR3 totals 14 residues. The V end was cut by 10 bases, the J end by 3 bases, with 16 bases between.

CDR3 residues: CASSLNPGGEQYF. CDR3 in DNA: TGCGCCAGCAGCTTGAACCCGGGGGGCGAGCAGTACTTC. The V and J genes are TRBV5-1 and TRBJ2-7, with TRBD2 matching over 7 bases. The germline V gene has CDR1 SGHRS and CDR2 YFSETQ. The junction had 4 bases not matched to a gene; V was cut back by 1 base and J by 6 bases. CDR3 length equals 13 residues.

This chain joins TRBV11-2 and TRBJ1-1; D is unclear. This CDR3 region has 14 residues. From germline, CDR1 is SGHAT and CDR2 FQNNGV. The V and J ends lost 1 base and 3 bases respectively, with 9 bases between them. The CDR3 loop reads CASSLVKEDTEAFF. The DNA for the CDR3 is TGTGCCAGCAGCTTAGTTAAGGAAGACACTGAAGCTTTCTTT.

The V call is TRBV28, the J call TRBJ2-7; D perhaps matches TRBD2 (5 bases). The germline V gene encodes CDR1 MDHEN and CDR2 SYDVKM. The ends were cut back, 7 bases at V and 6 bases at J, with 22 bases in the middle. CDR3 length equals 15 residues. The CDR3 is CASKSGRPLDSEQYF. In DNA form, the CDR3 reads TGTGCCAGCAAGTCGGGGAGACCCCTGGACTCCGAGCAGTACTTC.

The chain couples TRBV7-9 to TRBJ1-4, with 8 bases matching TRBD1. The CDR3 length is 14 residues. J was trimmed by 7 bases and V by 1 base; bases with no gene match: 2. Looked up from germline, CDR1 is SEHNR and CDR2 is FQNEAQ (reference sequence). The CDR3 region is CASSLVGQGEKLFF. CDR3 bases: TGTGCCAGCAGCTTAGTCGGACAGGGTGAAAAACTGTTTTTT.

This clone has just one count. CDR3 amino acids: CASKTGAIEQYF. Written as DNA, the CDR3 is TGTGCCAGCAAAACGGGAGCAATCGAGCAGTACTTC. The rearrangement joins TRBV28 to TRBJ2-7, with a tentative D call TRBD2 (6 bases). The CDR3 spans 12 residues. CDR1 is MDHEN and CDR2 is SYDVKM in the germline V gene. The germline V and J ends were trimmed by 7 bases and 6 bases, with 13 bases remaining between them.

The gene calls are TRBV25-1 and TRBJ2-4; weak D call: TRBD2 (6 bases). The CDR3 covers 17 residues. The germline gives CDR1 MGHDK, CDR2 SYGVNS. Trimming removed 4 bases from V and 0 bases from J, with 16 bases in between. CDR3 protein: CASSGRGGSLAKNIQYF. The CDR3 DNA is TGTGCCAGCAGTGGGCGGGGCGGGTCCCTAGCCAAAAACATTCAGTACTTC.